This T cell receptor (beta chain) is drawn from a study of blood T cell repertoires in COVID-19. Ages ranged from about 18 to 100 years, with residence in about 23 US areas. In the original workflow: How many nucleated cells were present was estimated from reference gene primer amplification. This table comes from immunoSEQ multiplex PCR, and its TCRdb copy is limited to in-frame clones, with some not included. D and trimming come from the DNA, and the V and J calls and clone size come from that table. The repertoire holds more than 200,000 clones, just under 90% seen once, with about 4% in the top ten. Sequences were obtained from PBMCs or T cells enriched from blood (not recorded which). This clonotype was obtained from a woman aged 30 to 39 with acute COVID-19.

CDR3 sequence (DNA): TGTGCCTGGAGTGCCAGGGTACCTGGAAACACCATATATTTT. Amino acids: CAWSARVPGNTIYF. The rearrangement joins TRBV30 to TRBJ1-3, with D possibly TRBD1 on 5 matching bases. The CDR3 is 14 residues long. Germline V gene sequence: CDR1 GTSNPN, CDR2 SVGIG (reference sequence). V shed 1 base and J shed 2 bases, with 9 bases lying between them.